A single sample gave rise to the 25 T cell receptor beta chains below, sequenced in a study of molecular identifiers for immune sequencing clone quantification. TCRdb fed the PCR reads into MiXCR, producing one record per CDR3 protein. The data show under 350,000 distinct CDR3 sequences, 24% seen once. The specimen sequenced was naive CD8+ T cells from blood, with Jurkat cell RNA spiked in. Subset of the sample: FACS-sorted CD8+CD4-CCR7+CD45RA+ naive T cells. The receptors derive from a human donor in good health. Some libraries in this study had Jurkat cell RNA spiked in.

The chain couples TRBV7-6 to TRBJ2-7; D is possibly TRBD1 (6 bases). Looked up from germline, CDR1 is SGHVS and CDR2 is FNYEAQ. V was clipped by 5 bases and J by 0 bases, with 14 bases between them. The CDR3 sequence is 15 residues long. The CDR3 bases are TGTGCCAGCAGCCAAGAACAGGGAACCTCCTACGAGCAGTACTTC. This gives the protein CASSQEQGTSYEQYF.

The chain uses TRBV4-3 and TRBJ2-1; 7 nucleotides align to TRBD2. The CDR3 length is 15 residues. Germline CDR1 LGHNA, CDR2 YSLEER. Trimming took 0 bases from V and 3 from J; bases not matched to a gene: 2. In DNA form, the CDR3 reads TGCGCCAGCAGCCAAGAGAGGACTAGCTACAATGAGCAGTTCTTC. This encodes CASSQERTSYNEQFF.

This chain connects TRBV19 to TRBJ1-5, with D possibly matching TRBD1 (5 bases). Germline lookup yields CDR1 LNHDA and CDR2 SQIVND (reference sequence). The CDR3 is 13 amino acids. The V gene lost 7 bases and the J gene lost 8 bases, with 15 bases spanning the gap. The CDR3 bases are TGTGCCAGTAAAACGGGACGCGGGGAGCCCCAGCATTTT. Translating it yields CASKTGRGEPQHF. Combining the CDR3 with reference TRBV19 and TRBJ1-5 gives the whole variable domain DGGITQSPKYLFRKEGQNVTLSCEQNLNHDAMYWYRQDPGQGLRLIYYSQIVNDFQKGDIAEGYSVSREKKESFPLTVTSAQKNPTAFYLCASKTGRGEPQHFGDGTRLSIL.

Comment on this clonotype: This may stem from a read error, because a much larger clone lies one nucleotide away. V and J are TRBV20-1 and TRBJ2-3, with a tentative D call TRBD2 (5 bases). V was clipped by 3 bases and J by 3 bases, with 13 bases between them. Germline V gene sequence: CDR1 DFQATT, CDR2 SNEGSKA (reference sequence). The CDR3 has 14 amino acids. This CDR3 is CSARAWELTDTQYF. CDR3 DNA sequence: TGCAGTGCTAGGGCATGGGAGCTGACAGATACGCAGTATTTT.

The chain uses TRBV25-1 and TRBJ1-4; weak D call: TRBD1 (6 bases). This CDR3 has 13 residues. The germline V and J ends were trimmed by 3 bases and 8 bases, with 10 bases remaining between them. The germline CDR1 and CDR2 sequences are MGHDK and SYGVNS. The CDR3 spells CASSEGAEEKLFF. The CDR3 DNA sequence: TGTGCCAGCAGTGAGGGGGCGGAAGAAAAACTGTTTTTT.

This rearrangement joins TRBV13 to TRBJ2-2; unclear D gene. Trimming left V 0 bases short and J 0 bases short, with 11 bases between. This CDR3 is built from 17 residues. The germline CDR1 and CDR2 sequences are PRHDT and FYEKMQ (reference sequence). The CDR3 DNA is TGTGCCAGCAGCTTAGGCCTGGCGGACCCGAACACCGGGGAGCTGTTTTTT. Translated, it gives CASSLGLADPNTGELFF.

This clonotype was seen repeatedly, ten times or more. The chain has TRBV4-2 and TRBJ2-7; 11 bases match TRBD2. Germline trimming cut 2 bases from V and 7 bases from J; bases unmatched to any gene: 7. CDR1 is LGHNA and CDR2 is YNFKEQ in the germline V gene. The CDR3 runs to 15 residues. CDR3 loop: CASSQTVAGGDEQYF. Written as DNA, the CDR3 is TGTGCCAGCAGCCAAACGGTAGCGGGAGGGGATGAGCAGTACTTC.

This chain joins TRBV27 and TRBJ1-3; perhaps TRBD1 as D (6 bases). The CDR3 consists of 15 residues. V shed 2 bases and J shed 4 bases, with 12 bases lying between them. CDR1 MNHEY and CDR2 SMNVEV come from the germline V gene (reference sequence). DNA of the CDR3: TGTGCCAGCAGTTTAACCCCAGGGGCCGGAAACACCATATATTTT. This gives the protein CASSLTPGAGNTIYF.

In this sample, this clonotype turned up many times. V is TRBV4-2 and J is TRBJ1-1, with a possible D match to TRBD1 (5 bases). Deletions cut 3 bases from V and 1 base from J, with 12 bases between. Per germline, CDR1 LGHNA and CDR2 YNFKEQ. The CDR3 totals 15 residues. The CDR3 region has the DNA TGTGCCAGCAGCCAGGAGGGACGGTCGAACACTGAAGCTTTCTTT. Encoded protein: CASSQEGRSNTEAFF.

This clonotype occurred many times. The gene calls are TRBV27 and TRBJ2-7; 9 bases match TRBD1. Germline CDR1 reads MNHEY; CDR2 reads SMNVEV (reference sequence). CDR3 size: 14 residues. With V trimmed by 3 bases and J by 2 bases, 2 bases remained unmatched. CDR3 region: CASSFRDRAYEQYF. The CDR3 coding sequence is TGTGCCAGCAGTTTTAGGGACAGGGCCTACGAGCAGTACTTC.

As for this clonotype: Compared with germline, one end of the junction differs, possibly owing to a read error. The rearrangement links TRBV9 to TRBJ1-1; 10 nucleotides line up with TRBD1. Germline lookup yields CDR1 SGDLS and CDR2 YYNGEE. This CDR3 contains 14 residues. CDR3 DNA: TGTGCCCGCAGCGGAGACAGGGGGCCCCCTGAAGCTTTCTTT. Amino acid sequence: CARSGDRGPPEAFF.

This clonotype has a single count. V and J are TRBV10-3 and TRBJ2-7, with D maybe TRBD1 (5 bases). V shed 2 bases and J shed 6 bases, with 14 bases lying between them. Germline CDR1 reads ENHRY; CDR2 reads SYGVKD. The CDR3 is made up of 14 amino acids. CDR3 region: CAISEEDSGLEQYF. Written as DNA, the CDR3 is TGTGCCATCAGTGAGGAAGACAGTGGGCTCGAGCAGTACTTC.

This clonotype was seen only a few times. V and J are TRBV7-9 and TRBJ1-6; D is undetermined. Deletions cut 3 bases from V and 8 bases from J, with 14 bases between. The CDR3 has 15 amino acids. Germline-derived CDR1 and CDR2 are SEHNR and FQNEAQ (reference sequence). This CDR3 reads CASSFGPLADSPLHF. Here the CDR3 DNA reads TGTGCCAGCAGCTTTGGGCCCCTGGCGGATTCACCCCTCCACTTT.

As concerns this clonotype: This may arise from a read error, as a much more abundant clone is one base away. V is TRBV12-3 or TRBV12-4 and J is TRBJ2-3, with a weak D call TRBD1 (6 bases). V was clipped by 5 bases and J by 10 bases, with 13 bases between them. This CDR3 has 12 residues. CDR3 nucleotides: TGTGCCAGCAGTCCTTCGGCAGGGGCGCAGTATTTT. It encodes CASSPSAGAQYF.

This clonotype came up once. The gene calls are TRBV10-3 and TRBJ2-1; D is uncertain. In germline, CDR1 is ENHRY, CDR2 SYGVKD. With 10 bases removed from V and 5 bases from J, the gap between germline ends came to 12 bases. The CDR3 length is 12 residues. The CDR3 sequence: CATSLGDNEQFF. The DNA for the CDR3 is TGTGCCACCAGCCTCGGCGACAATGAGCAGTTCTTC.

Ten or more counts support this clonotype. The CDR3 DNA sequence: TGTGCCAGCAGCCTACAGGGGGGCTTAGGGTACGAGCAGTACTTC. Amino acids: CASSLQGGLGYEQYF. This chain connects TRBV5-3 to TRBJ2-7; TRBD1 aligns across 8 bases. TRBV5-3 is recorded as an ORF, its role being uncertain. The CDR3 length is 15 residues. The junction had 14 bases not matched to a gene; V was cut back by 8 bases and J by 4 bases.

This clonotype was seen at least ten times. This rearrangement joins TRBV13 to TRBJ2-5, with 9 bases fitting TRBD1. V gave up 3 bases and J gave up 6 bases; unmatched junction bases: 5. The CDR3 extends over 14 amino acids. Looked up from germline, CDR1 is PRHDT and CDR2 is FYEKMQ (reference sequence). DNA of the CDR3: TGTGCCAGCAGCTTCCGGACAGGGGCACAGACCCAGTACTTC. It is translated as CASSFRTGAQTQYF.

Comment on this clonotype: A much larger clone sits a single nucleotide away, making a read error possible. The missing conserved phenylalanine or tryptophan at the end of this CDR3 makes a read error likely. This chain uses TRBV6-5 with TRBJ2-7, with 9 bases fitting TRBD1. This CDR3 is 16 amino acids long. V lost 6 bases and J lost 2; bases outside the gene matches: 11. Germline-derived CDR1 and CDR2 are MNHEY and SVGAGI. The CDR3, as DNA: TGTGCCAGCAGCTATCACCGGGACAGGGCAACCTACGAGCAGTACCTC. The encoded protein is CASSYHRDRATYEQYL.

This clonotype was seen a few times. The chain employs TRBV7-9 and TRBJ2-1, with D uncertain. Trimming left V 6 bases short and J 7 bases short, with 7 bases between. The CDR3 spans 11 residues. Per germline, CDR1 SEHNR and CDR2 FQNEAQ (reference sequence). The CDR3: CASSKTNEQFF. In DNA, the CDR3 is TGTGCCAGCAGTAAGACTAATGAGCAGTTCTTC.

Ten or more counts support this clonotype. The chain couples TRBV4-3 to TRBJ1-3; D ambiguous. V was cut by 3 bases and J by 1 base, with 10 bases left in between. CDR1 and CDR2 (germline): LGHNA, YSLEER. The CDR3 runs 15 residues. CDR3 bases: TGCGCCAGCAGCCATCAAGCGAGTTCTGGAAACACCATATATTTT. It codes for CASSHQASSGNTIYF.

The CDR3 protein is CAWSGYNRYEQYF. In nucleotides, the CDR3 is TGTGCCTGGTCCGGGTATAATCGCTACGAGCAGTACTTC. J is TRBJ2-7 and V is TRBV30, with D hard to call. CDR1 and CDR2 from the germline V gene are GTSNPN and SVGIG (reference sequence). The CDR3 is made up of 13 amino acids. The V end lost 5 bases, the J end lost 3 bases, and 14 bases lay between the germline ends.

This clonotype was picked up a small number of times. The gene calls are TRBV29-1 and TRBJ2-7, with TRBD1 as a possible D gene (6 bases). The CDR3 runs to 13 residues. Looked up from germline, CDR1 is SQVTM and CDR2 is ANQGSEA. V dropped 6 bases and J dropped 0 bases, with 12 bases sitting between them. The CDR3 spells CSVYGDNSYEQYF. CDR3 in DNA: TGCAGCGTCTACGGGGACAACTCCTACGAGCAGTACTTC.

This clonotype was recorded a few times. This chain links TRBV20-1 with TRBJ2-7; 7 nucleotides line up with TRBD1. This CDR3 is 15 amino acids long. Germline values: CDR1 DFQATT, CDR2 SNEGSKA (reference sequence). V trimming: 2 bases; J trimming: 6 bases; junction bases outside the gene matches: 13. As DNA, the CDR3 is TGCAGTGCTAGAAACCCACAAAGGGGGCTAGGCGAGCAGTACTTC. Its protein is CSARNPQRGLGEQYF.

This clonotype was found many times. The CDR3 coding sequence is TGTGCCAGCACCCTACAACTACCTACCTACGAGCAGTACTTC. Amino acids: CASTLQLPTYEQYF. The V call is TRBV6-1, the J call TRBJ2-7, with D unclear. Trimming left V 7 bases short and J 2 bases short, with 15 bases between. The CDR3 covers 14 residues. Germline-derived CDR1 and CDR2 are MNHNS and SASEGT.

V usage is TRBV30 and J usage is TRBJ2-7; D perhaps matches TRBD2 (5 bases). The CDR3 loop spans 14 amino acids. V lost 0 bases and J lost 4, with 13 bases in between. From germline, CDR1 is GTSNPN and CDR2 SVGIG (reference sequence). The CDR3 nucleotides read TGTGCCTGGAGTGTACATAGCGCGACTTACGAGCAGTACTTC. This translates into CAWSVHSATYEQYF.